This TCR beta chain derives from a study of blood T cells in healthy people across ages. The germline CDR1 and CDR2 sequences are ENHRY and SYGVKD. The CDR3 runs 14 residues. The V gene end was trimmed by 7 bases and the J gene end by 1 base; junction bases not matched to a gene: 5. A second PCR of about 7 to 12 cycles used a sample-barcoded 5' primer and a J-beta primer mix. MiXCR was run by TCRdb on the 5' RACE reads, yielding one entry per CDR3 protein. The sample carries about 1.7 million distinct CDR3 sequences, under 30% recorded once. This chain uses TRBV10-3 with TRBJ1-1; 8 nucleotides agree with TRBD1. Input material: blood. The source of this sequence is a woman between 25 and 40 years old in good health. This chain's CDR3 is CAIKTGTGNTEAFF. The CDR3 nucleotides read TGTGCCATCAAGACCGGGACAGGGAACACTGAAGCTTTCTTT.